Below are 21 T cell receptor beta chains sequenced from a single sample in a study of OX40 agonist ivuxolimab in advanced cancers. Assay used: immunoSEQ multiplex PCR; TCRdb lists only in-frame clones, some missing. The sample records about 32,000 clones, 75% to 95% being singletons. The sample consisted of CD4+ or CD8+ T cells sorted from blood, taken in a trial of the OX40 agonist ivuxolimab. Source of these receptors: an adult with an advanced solid tumor such as melanoma, head and neck, liver or kidney cancer.

The gene calls are TRBV27 and TRBJ2-1; D may be TRBD2 (5 bases). V lost 3 bases, J lost 6 bases, and 15 bases lay in between. The CDR3 covers 15 residues. Germline-derived CDR1 and CDR2 are MNHEY and SMNVEV (reference sequence). CDR3 DNA: TGTGCCAGCAGTTTGGCCTTAGTCGCGGGCAATGAGCAGTTCTTC. It specifies CASSLALVAGNEQFF.

The gene calls are TRBV5-8 and TRBJ2-1; possible D gene TRBD2, 7 bases. Per germline, CDR1 SGHTS and CDR2 YDEGEE. The CDR3 has 16 amino acids. V shed 5 bases and J shed 4 bases, with 19 bases lying between them. The CDR3 DNA follows: TGTGCCAGCAGGAGCAGGGGCGGGAGTTGGTACAATGAGCAGTTCTTC. This codes for CASRSRGGSWYNEQFF.

The V and J genes are TRBV2 and TRBJ1-1; 8 bases match TRBD1. Trimming cost V 8 bases and J 8 bases; bases outside gene matches: 7. The CDR3 covers 12 residues. Looked up from germline, CDR1 is SNHLY and CDR2 is FYNNEI. The CDR3 region has the DNA TGTGCCAGCGACAGGACAGGGCAAGAAGCTTTCTTT. It is translated as CASDRTGQEAFF.

This sequence joins TRBV5-5 and TRBJ2-7, with D tentatively TRBD1 or TRBD2 (5 bases each). This CDR3 contains 13 residues. Trimming removed 0 bases from V and 9 bases from J, with 13 bases in between. Germline V CDR1 and CDR2: SGHKS, YYEKEE (reference sequence). The CDR3 protein is CASSLDIGAGQYF. CDR3 bases: TGTGCCAGCAGCTTGGACATCGGGGCTGGGCAGTACTTC. Together with reference TRBV5-5 and TRBJ2-7, the CDR3 gives the full variable domain: DAGVTQSPTHLIKTRGQQVTLRCSPISGHKSVSWYQQVLGQGPQFIFQYYEKEERGRGNFPDRFSARQFPNYSSELNVNALLLGDSALYLCASSLDIGAGQYFGPGTRLTVT.

The chain couples TRBV7-9 to TRBJ1-1; D possibly corresponds to TRBD1 (6 bases). Trimming took 10 bases from V and 6 from J, leaving 21 bases between them. The CDR3 covers 14 residues. CDR1 SEHNR and CDR2 FQNEAQ come from the germline V gene (reference sequence). CDR3 sequence (DNA): TGTGCCACAGAGAGGGGGAATCCGGGCTCTGAAGCTTTCTTT. Protein product: CATERGNPGSEAFF.

Relative to its sample, this clone is medium-sized (0.01 to 0.1%). The V gene is TRBV6-4, the J gene TRBJ2-3; 7 bases agree with TRBD1. V dropped 6 bases and J dropped 1; count of bases not matched to a gene: 7. CDR1 and CDR2 from the germline V gene are MRHNA and SNTAGT. The CDR3 is 15 amino acids. The CDR3 spells CASSRQGEGTDTQYF. Here the CDR3 DNA reads TGTGCCAGCAGCAGACAGGGTGAGGGCACAGATACGCAGTATTTT.

The chain recombines TRBV5-1 with TRBJ2-3, with D perhaps being TRBD1 or TRBD2 (6 bases each). Deletions cut 7 bases from V and 6 bases from J, with 15 bases between. Germline assignment: CDR1 SGHRS and CDR2 YFSETQ. The CDR3 spans 13 residues. In nucleotides, the CDR3 is TGCGCCAGCCGGCTAGGGGGGCTTGATACGCAGTATTTT. Residues: CASRLGGLDTQYF.

The chain recombines TRBV27 with TRBJ2-7; 8 nucleotides align to TRBD2. The length of the CDR3 is 14 residues. V shed 3 bases, J shed 5 bases, and the junction held 6 bases outside the gene matches. Germline CDR1 is MNHEY and CDR2 is SMNVEV (reference sequence). The CDR3 DNA is TGTGCCAGCAGTTTGGAGCGGGAGCCCGACGAGCAGTACTTC. This translates into CASSLEREPDEQYF.

This clone was counted between two and nine times. CDR3 coding DNA: TGTGCCAGCAGCCATCGGTCTAGCACCTACGAGCAGTACTTC. Encoded protein: CASSHRSSTYEQYF. The chain carries TRBV6-1 and TRBJ2-7, with a possible D match to TRBD2 (5 bases). Looked up from germline, CDR1 is MNHNS and CDR2 is SASEGT. V was pared by 6 bases and J by 2 bases, with 14 bases between. This CDR3 has 14 residues.

The chain has TRBV7-2 and TRBJ2-7, with D hard to call. Per the germline V gene, CDR1 is SGHTA and CDR2 is FQGNSA. The CDR3 consists of 14 residues. Between the trimmed V and J ends, which lost 1 base and 6 bases, there was a span of 13 bases. CDR3 bases: TGTGCCAGCAGCTTAGTCCTAGGTCGGAGCGAGCAGTACTTC. Translation: CASSLVLGRSEQYF.

This clone was detected only a few times. The chain is built from TRBV11-2 and TRBJ2-1, with 8 bases that match TRBD2. CDR1 and CDR2 (germline): SGHAT, FQNNGV. The length of the CDR3 is 15 residues. Trimming took 1 base from V and 8 from J; bases not matched to a gene: 7. CDR3 in DNA: TGTGCCAGCAGCTTAGGACTAGCGCCAGGAGATGAGCAGTTCTTC. It specifies CASSLGLAPGDEQFF.

The gene calls are TRBV6-4 and TRBJ2-3, with a weak D call TRBD1 (6 bases). This CDR3 comprises 13 residues. Trimming cost V 4 bases and J 1 base, with 6 bases left between them. Germline lookup yields CDR1 MRHNA and CDR2 SNTAGT. CDR3 sequence (DNA): TGTGCCAGCAGTGGACAGGGCACAGATACGCAGTATTTT. It translates to CASSGQGTDTQYF.

This clone appeared a few times. This chain links TRBV6-5 with TRBJ1-5; no definite D call. V lost 5 bases and J lost 1, with 12 bases in between. Germline CDR1 and CDR2: MNHEY and SVGAGI. The CDR3 has 15 amino acids. The CDR3 bases are TGTGCCAGCAGTCCCTCCGGGTTCAGCAATCAGCCCCAGCATTTT. Its translation is CASSPSGFSNQPQHF.

The rearrangement joins TRBV7-9 to TRBJ2-1; 9 bases line up with TRBD1. CDR1 and CDR2 from the germline V gene are SEHNR and FQNEAQ (reference sequence). J gave up 8 bases and V 4 bases, and 9 bases lay outside the gene matches. The CDR3 is 15 residues long. The CDR3 protein is CASSSGQGTVDEQFF. DNA for the CDR3: TGTGCCAGCAGCTCCGGACAGGGGACGGTCGATGAGCAGTTCTTC.

The J gene is TRBJ2-7, the V gene TRBV27; 11 nucleotides match TRBD1. Losses at the gene ends were 1 base for V and 5 bases for J; bases not matched to a gene: 4. Germline V lookup: CDR1 MNHEY, CDR2 SMNVEV (reference sequence). CDR3 size: 15 residues. CDR3 in DNA: TGTGCCAGCAGTTTATACAGGACAGGGGGCGACGAGCAGTACTTC. It translates to CASSLYRTGGDEQYF.

The CDR3 bases are TGTGCCAGCAGTTCGGGACAGAACACCGGGGAGCTGTTTTTT. This gives the protein CASSSGQNTGELFF. This sequence joins TRBV6-5 and TRBJ2-2; tentatively, D is TRBD1 (6 bases). The length of the CDR3 is 14 residues. In germline, CDR1 is MNHEY, CDR2 SVGAGI. Trimming stripped 4 bases from V and 1 base from J, with 7 bases between.

The V and J genes are TRBV15 and TRBJ2-1; 11 bases line up with TRBD2. With V trimmed by 2 bases and J by 5 bases, 2 bases remained unmatched. This CDR3 has 15 residues. CDR1 LNHNV and CDR2 YYDKDF come from the germline V gene (reference sequence). Written as DNA, the CDR3 is TGTGCCACCAGCAGAATACTAGCGGGGGACAATGAGCAGTTCTTC. It translates to CATSRILAGDNEQFF.

The CDR3 loop reads CATSGSRFTSGNTIYF. The CDR3 DNA follows: TGTGCCACCAGCGGGTCGAGATTTACCTCTGGAAACACCATATATTTT. The rearrangement uses TRBV15 and TRBJ1-3; the D is unclear. The CDR3 has 16 residues. The V gene's germline CDR1 is LNHNV and CDR2 YYDKDF (reference sequence). V dropped 5 bases and J dropped 0 bases, with 14 bases sitting between them. Full variable domain (rest looked up from reference TRBV15 and TRBJ1-3): DAMVIQNPRYQVTQFGKPVTLSCSQTLNHNVMYWYQQKSSQAPKLLFHYYDKDFNNEADTPDNFQSRRPNTSFCFLDIRSPGLGDTAMYLCATSGSRFTSGNTIYFGEGSWLTVV.

This clone was detected only a few times. The chain joins TRBV2 to TRBJ2-3; D uncertain. The germline gives CDR1 SNHLY, CDR2 FYNNEI. Trimming left V 0 bases short and J 7 bases short, with 11 bases between. The CDR3 totals 14 residues. This CDR3 reads CASSEADSRHTQYF. CDR3 DNA: TGTGCCAGCAGTGAAGCTGATAGCAGGCATACGCAGTATTTT.

The chain recombines TRBV6-1 with TRBJ2-1, with D hard to call. The CDR3 extends over 11 amino acids. Between the trimmed V and J ends, which lost 6 bases and 8 bases, there was a span of 8 bases. In germline, CDR1 is MNHNS, CDR2 SASEGT. CDR3 amino acids: CASRRDDEQFF. Written as DNA, the CDR3 is TGTGCCAGCAGGAGAGACGATGAGCAGTTCTTC.

This sequence joins TRBV7-3 and TRBJ2-6; the D gene is possibly TRBD1 (5 bases). Deletions cut 4 bases from V and 0 bases from J, with 10 bases between. The CDR3 is made up of 16 amino acids. Per the germline V gene, CDR1 is SGHTA and CDR2 is FQGTGA. In DNA form, the CDR3 reads TGTGCCAGCAGCTATCCAGGGCGCTCTGGGGCCAACGTCCTGACTTTC. It specifies CASSYPGRSGANVLTF.